These 32 T cell receptor beta chains originate from one sample sequenced in a study of T cell responses to AZD1222 COVID-19 vaccine. Libraries were prepared by immunoSEQ multiplex PCR; TCRdb keeps only in-frame clonotypes and omits some of them. The sample lists around 120,000 clones, around nine tenths seen once, with 6% to 9% in the top ten. The input for sequencing was peripheral blood, taken on day 0 of AZD1222 vaccination. Receptor source: an adult in good health.

The V gene is TRBV2, the J gene TRBJ2-5; D unclear. Germline V gene lookup returns CDR1 SNHLY and CDR2 FYNNEI. The CDR3 consists of 13 residues. The V end was cut by 7 bases, the J end by 7 bases, with 16 bases between. CDR3 residues: CASTTEPRGTQYF. The CDR3 coding sequence is TGTGCCAGCACTACAGAGCCAAGAGGGACCCAGTACTTC.

V usage is TRBV13 and J usage is TRBJ2-1; TRBD2 matches at 12 bases. Unmatched junction bases numbered 4, after V lost 1 base and J lost 3 bases. Germline V gives CDR1 PRHDT, CDR2 FYEKMQ (reference sequence). The CDR3 totals 17 residues. In nucleotides, the CDR3 is TGTGCCAGCAGCTTAGCTAGCGGGAGGGCCCTCTACAATGAGCAGTTCTTC. It encodes CASSLASGRALYNEQFF.

The chain joins TRBV29-1 to TRBJ1-1; D gene uncertain. The V end was cut by 4 bases, the J end by 8 bases, with 8 bases between. Germline assignment: CDR1 SQVTM and CDR2 ANQGSEA. The CDR3 runs to 10 residues. CDR3 nucleotide sequence: TGCAGCGTTGCCGTGAAGGAAGCTTTCTTT. This gives the protein CSVAVKEAFF.

The V call is TRBV28, the J call TRBJ2-5, with 8 bases aligning to TRBD2. The CDR3 totals 18 residues. V shed 3 bases, J shed 5 bases, and the junction held 17 bases outside the gene matches. Looked up from germline, CDR1 is MDHEN and CDR2 is SYDVKM. CDR3 loop: CASSLSQGLGTLAETQYF. The CDR3 DNA reads as TGTGCCAGCAGTTTGAGTCAGGGACTAGGGACTCTGGCCGAGACCCAGTACTTC.

The chain couples TRBV30 to TRBJ2-1; 11 positions agree with TRBD2. Germline loops: CDR1 GTSNPN, CDR2 SVGIG (reference sequence). The CDR3 is 14 amino acids. After removal of 2 bases from V and 5 bases from J, the junction contained 2 bases not matched to a gene. In nucleotides, the CDR3 is TGTGCCTGGAGTCTAGCGGGAGGCCACAATGAGCAGTTCTTC. This sequence encodes CAWSLAGGHNEQFF.

This rearrangement joins TRBV3-1 (or the pseudogene TRBV3-2) to TRBJ1-2, with a possible D match to TRBD1 (6 bases). V lost 0 bases and J lost 8, with 13 bases in between. This CDR3 is 14 amino acids long. Per germline, CDR1 LGHDT and CDR2 YNNKEL (reference sequence). The CDR3 DNA reads as TGTGCCAGCAGCCAAGACAACAGGGAACGCGGCTACACCTTC. Protein: CASSQDNRERGYTF.

This clone was found a few times. The chain carries TRBV18 and TRBJ1-6; D is unclear. Trimming left V 0 bases short and J 0 bases short, with 12 bases between. CDR3 length: 18 residues. Germline V gives CDR1 KGHSH, CDR2 LQKENI. The CDR3 nucleotides are TGTGCCAGCTCACCACCGATTCTGGGTCGCTCCTATAATTCACCCCTCCACTTT. Residues: CASSPPILGRSYNSPLHF.

This CDR3 is CASSPGLLATNTGELFF. CDR3 nucleotides: TGTGCCAGTAGCCCGGGGCTTCTGGCTACGAACACCGGGGAGCTGTTTTTT. The rearrangement uses TRBV19 and TRBJ2-2, with D tentatively TRBD1 or TRBD2 (5 bases each). CDR1 is LNHDA, CDR2 SQIVND, per germline (reference sequence). This CDR3 comprises 17 residues. The V end was cut by 6 bases, the J end by 0 bases, with 17 bases between.

The gene calls are TRBV6-2 or TRBV6-3 and TRBJ2-4, with a possible D match to TRBD2 (5 bases). This CDR3 is built from 14 residues. Trimming pared 0 bases from V and 3 bases from J, leaving 6 bases between. CDR1 MNHEY and CDR2 SVGEGT come from the germline V gene. For the CDR3, the DNA is TGTGCCAGCAGTTACTCAGGGAGCAAAAACATTCAGTACTTC. This gives the protein CASSYSGSKNIQYF.

The chain carries TRBV30 and TRBJ1-1, with D maybe TRBD1 (6 bases). V gave up 5 bases and J gave up 1 base, with 11 bases separating them. The CDR3 totals 13 residues. The V gene's germline CDR1 is GTSNPN and CDR2 SVGIG (reference sequence). The CDR3 sequence is CAWAGTPNTEAFF. CDR3 sequence (DNA): TGTGCCTGGGCCGGGACACCGAACACTGAAGCTTTCTTT.

V and J are TRBV13 and TRBJ1-5; D is possibly TRBD1 (6 bases). The germline gives CDR1 PRHDT, CDR2 FYEKMQ (reference sequence). V shed 4 bases and J shed 0 bases, with 10 bases lying between them. The CDR3 is 15 residues long. CDR3 residues: CASSSHRDSNQPQHF. The CDR3 nucleotides read TGTGCCAGCAGCTCCCACAGGGATAGCAATCAGCCCCAGCATTTT.

In the case of this clone: This same CDR3 is encoded by further DNA sequences in the sample. The chain carries TRBV9 and TRBJ2-3, with 8 bases identical to TRBD2. The V and J ends lost 0 bases and 2 bases, in that order; junction bases with no gene match: 5. Per the germline V gene, CDR1 is SGDLS and CDR2 is YYNGEE. The CDR3 sequence is 16 residues long. The CDR3 is CASSVGTSGPTDTQYF. The CDR3, as DNA: TGTGCCAGCAGCGTAGGAACTAGCGGACCCACAGATACGCAGTATTTT.

The chain couples TRBV5-6 to TRBJ2-3; D not certain. The CDR3 runs 13 residues. The V end lost 2 bases, the J end lost 1 base, and 5 bases lay between the germline ends. CDR1 SGHDT and CDR2 YYEEEE come from the germline V gene. For the CDR3, the DNA is TGTGCCAGCAGCTTTGAAGGCACAGATACGCAGTATTTT. The encoded protein is CASSFEGTDTQYF.

CDR3 nucleotides: TGTGCCAGCAGCCAAACAGGGGGTGGCTACACCTTC. Translated: CASSQTGGGYTF. The V gene is TRBV7-8, the J gene TRBJ1-2, with 8 positions matching TRBD1. Germline loops: CDR1 SGHVS, CDR2 FQNEAQ. This CDR3 has 12 residues. Germline trimming cut 5 bases from V and 7 bases from J; bases unmatched to any gene: 3.

The rearrangement uses TRBV6-5 and TRBJ1-5; D ambiguous. Germline assignment: CDR1 MNHEY and CDR2 SVGAGI. CDR3 length: 13 residues. V shed 6 bases and J shed 5 bases, with 11 bases lying between them. The CDR3 region is CASSHGPDQPQHF. The CDR3 coding sequence is TGTGCCAGCAGCCATGGGCCCGATCAGCCCCAGCATTTT.

In the case of this clone: One junction end does not reproduce the germline sequence, and a read error may be involved. The rearrangement joins TRBV2 to TRBJ1-2, with a tentative D call TRBD1 (5 bases). CDR3 length: 14 amino acids. Germline V gene sequence: CDR1 SNHLY, CDR2 FYNNEI. CDR3 sequence (DNA): TGTGCCAGCAGCGAAGGGACCTCGCGAGGGGGCTACACCTTC. As protein: CASSEGTSRGGYTF.

The chain has TRBV7-2 and TRBJ1-2, with TRBD1 as a possible D gene (6 bases). This CDR3 region has 16 residues. V dropped 2 bases and J dropped 4 bases, with 17 bases sitting between them. Per the germline V gene, CDR1 is SGHTA and CDR2 is FQGNSA. The CDR3, as DNA: TGTGCCAGCAGCTTAAACCCGACAGGATTCTCCTATGGCTACACCTTC. This gives the protein CASSLNPTGFSYGYTF. Full variable domain (remainder filled in from reference TRBV7-2 and TRBJ1-2): GAGVSQSPSNKVTEKGKDVELRCDPISGHTALYWYRQSLGQGLEFLIYFQGNSAPDKSGLPSDRFSAERTGGSVSTLTIQRTQQEDSAVYLCASSLNPTGFSYGYTFGSGTRLTVV.

The rearrangement uses TRBV3-1 (or the pseudogene TRBV3-2) and TRBJ1-2; 7 bases match TRBD1. V was clipped by 1 base and J by 4 bases; unmatched bases: 9. Germline V gene sequence: CDR1 LGHDT, CDR2 YNNKEL (reference sequence). The CDR3 contains 16 residues. The CDR3 nucleotides read TGTGCCAGCAGCCAAGGAGGGACAGCACTCCGCTATGGCTACACCTTC. Protein product: CASSQGGTALRYGYTF.

V and J are TRBV28 and TRBJ1-4, with D perhaps matching TRBD1 (5 bases). The CDR3 runs 15 residues. Trimming pared 2 bases from V and 14 bases from J, leaving 21 bases between. Germline V gene data show CDR1 as MDHEN and CDR2 as SYDVKM. CDR3 residues: CASSLGAVSNKALFF. In nucleotides, the CDR3 is TGTGCCAGCAGTTTAGGGGCAGTCTCTAATAAAGCCCTGTTTTTT.

The CDR3 DNA reads as TGTGCCAGTAGTTGGGGACAGGGAACTAATGAAAAACTGTTTTTT. It specifies CASSWGQGTNEKLFF. The chain uses TRBV19 and TRBJ1-4; 9 positions match TRBD1. This CDR3 spans 15 amino acids. Trimming at V came to 5 bases and at J to 1 base, leaving 2 bases not matched to a gene. The germline V gene has CDR1 LNHDA and CDR2 SQIVND (reference sequence).

This sequence joins TRBV16 and TRBJ2-7, with 9 bases that match TRBD1. V was clipped by 7 bases and J by 6 bases; unmatched bases: 10. CDR3 length: 14 residues. CDR1 and CDR2 (germline): KGHSY, FQNENV. CDR3 DNA: TGTGCCAGCACCAAAGGGGACAGGGTGGCCGAGCAGTACTTC. Its translation is CASTKGDRVAEQYF.

The gene calls are TRBV7-3 and TRBJ2-1, with 16 nucleotides matching TRBD2. The CDR3 length is 22 residues. Germline trimming cut 7 bases from V and 0 bases from J; bases unmatched to any gene: 18. Germline-derived CDR1 and CDR2 are SGHTA and FQGTGA. Written as DNA, the CDR3 is TGTGCCAGCATCCTCGACAGGCCGGGACTAGCGGGAGGGCCGAGCTCCTACAATGAGCAGTTCTTC. This encodes CASILDRPGLAGGPSSYNEQFF.

This chain connects TRBV19 to TRBJ1-1; TRBD1 matches at 7 bases. Trimming took 6 bases from V and 5 from J; bases not matched to a gene: 3. Germline V gives CDR1 LNHDA, CDR2 SQIVND (reference sequence). The CDR3 covers 12 residues. The CDR3 region is CASRGRGTEAFF. The CDR3, as DNA: TGTGCCAGTAGGGGCAGGGGGACTGAAGCTTTCTTT.

The rearrangement joins TRBV5-1 to TRBJ2-2; the D gene could be TRBD1 or TRBD2 (5 bases each). The length of the CDR3 is 16 residues. Between the trimmed V and J ends, which lost 0 bases and 0 bases, there was a span of 9 bases. CDR1 is SGHRS and CDR2 is YFSETQ in the germline V gene. The CDR3 nucleotides are TGCGCCAGCAGCTTGGAGGGGACGGCGAACACCGGGGAGCTGTTTTTT. Encoded protein: CASSLEGTANTGELFF.

Note on this clone: One end of the junction varies from germline; a read error may be responsible. The CDR3 region is CASSQVGGRLLF. DNA for the CDR3: TGTGCCAGCAGCCAAGTAGGGGGGCGATTGCTCTTC. The J gene is TRBJ2-1, the V gene TRBV3-1 (or the pseudogene TRBV3-2); TRBD1 or TRBD2 may be the D gene (6 bases each). This CDR3 has 12 amino acids. The V gene's germline CDR1 is LGHDT and CDR2 YNNKEL (reference sequence).

CDR3: CASSFRVNYGYTF. CDR3 bases: TGTGCCAGCAGTTTCAGGGTTAACTATGGCTACACCTTC. The J gene is TRBJ1-2, the V gene TRBV28; possibly TRBD1 for D (5 bases). The V end was cut by 3 bases, the J end by 1 base, with 6 bases between. The CDR3 spans 13 residues. Germline V gene data show CDR1 as MDHEN and CDR2 as SYDVKM.

This rearrangement joins TRBV27 to TRBJ2-7; D call uncertain. V was shortened by 2 bases and J by 3 bases, with 11 bases between the two germline ends. This CDR3 region has 14 residues. Germline assignment: CDR1 MNHEY and CDR2 SMNVEV (reference sequence). The CDR3 loop reads CASSLGPAVYEQYF. In DNA, the CDR3 is TGTGCCAGCAGTTTAGGGCCAGCAGTCTACGAGCAGTACTTC.

The V gene is TRBV25-1, the J gene TRBJ2-4; D unresolved. This CDR3 comprises 15 residues. V lost 10 bases and J lost 0, with 16 bases in between. CDR1 is MGHDK, CDR2 SYGVNS, per germline. The chain's CDR3 is CANHPGQLAKNIQYF. Written as DNA, the CDR3 is TGTGCCAACCACCCTGGTCAGCTAGCCAAAAACATTCAGTACTTC.

The rearrangement links TRBV7-2 to TRBJ1-5, with D possibly being TRBD1 (5 bases). Per the germline V gene, CDR1 is SGHTA and CDR2 is FQGNSA. This CDR3 has 14 amino acids. Deletions cut 3 bases from V and 5 bases from J, with 11 bases between. The CDR3 DNA follows: TGTGCCAGCAGCTTTATAGGGGTGGATCAGCCCCAGCATTTT. It translates to CASSFIGVDQPQHF.

The chain links TRBV19 to TRBJ1-1; D remains ambiguous. V lost 3 bases, J lost 9 bases, and 8 bases lay in between. The CDR3 is made up of 11 amino acids. Per germline, CDR1 LNHDA and CDR2 SQIVND (reference sequence). The CDR3 reads CASSIGGKAFF. The CDR3 DNA reads as TGTGCCAGTAGTATCGGAGGGAAAGCTTTCTTT.

Concerning this clone: The same CDR3 is also encoded by other DNA sequences in this sample. The chain couples TRBV6-5 to TRBJ2-7; 9 positions agree with TRBD2. The CDR3 is made up of 15 amino acids. V was clipped by 0 bases and J by 3 bases; unmatched bases: 3. CDR1 and CDR2 from the germline V gene are MNHEY and SVGAGI. The CDR3 sequence: CASSYSTSGGYEQYF. The CDR3 DNA follows: TGTGCCAGCAGTTACTCGACTAGCGGAGGCTACGAGCAGTACTTC.

The chain combines TRBV6-6 with TRBJ1-6; TRBD1 might be the D (6 bases). Germline V gene sequence: CDR1 MNHNY, CDR2 SVGAGI (reference sequence). Trimming cost V 7 bases and J 10 bases, with 20 bases left between them. This CDR3 spans 15 amino acids. The CDR3 here is CASTDDRRGNSPLHF. The CDR3 DNA sequence: TGTGCCAGCACCGATGACAGGAGAGGAAACTCACCCCTCCACTTT.